This entry concerns a single T cell receptor beta chain. Its antigen remains unknown. The CDR3 runs 15 residues. V trimming: 6 bases; J trimming: 1 base; junction bases outside the gene matches: 6. In germline, CDR1 is MNHNY, CDR2 SVGAGI (reference sequence). This record comes from a study of cytomegalovirus exposure and HLA in healthy donors. Study observations and caveats: Most TCRs appeared rarely, but some public TCRs recurred in many donors. Presence/absence analyses assumed roughly uniform sequencing depth across donors. There were some V segments, including TRBV6-2 and TRBV6-3, excluded as indistinguishable.

The PCR employed 60 Vbeta primers together with 13 Jbeta primers. The table came from immunoSEQ multiplex PCR; TCRdb's copy has only in-frame clones and leaves some out. The table shows roughly 200,000 clones, with roughly 80% occurring only once. This chain connects TRBV6-6 to TRBJ1-5, with 7 bases aligning to TRBD1. This TCR came from a woman aged 18-29 years in good health and CMV-seronegative. The sequenced sample consisted of PBMCs. The CDR3 is CASRSTGDSNQPQHF. For the CDR3, the DNA is TGTGCCAGCAGATCTACAGGGGACAGCAATCAGCCCCAGCATTTT.